The following is a T cell receptor (beta chain) sequence with its context. The read gets to within 3 residues of the CDR3 end, and the germline J gene fills in the rest. Germline CDR1 reads KGHSH; CDR2 reads LQKENI. V was clipped by 3 bases and J by 1 base, with 12 bases between them. The length of the CDR3 is 15 residues. The sample comes from a study of T cells in women clearing cervical HPV infection. Repertoires were generated with immunoSEQ multiplex PCR, while TCRdb's copy carries only in-frame clones and drops some. This sample's table reports over 30,000 clones. The clonotype comes from a woman aged 18 to 75 with a cervical HPV16 infection that either progressed to CIN3+ or cleared (not recorded which). This rearrangement joins TRBV18 to TRBJ1-1, with D perhaps matching TRBD1 (6 bases). The sequenced material came from blood buffy coat. CDR3 sequence reads: CASSPGDTRNTEAFF. The sequenced CDR3 bases are TGTGCCAGCTCACCCGGGGACACCCGGAACACTGAA. The full variable domain, with the rest looked up from reference TRBV18 and TRBJ1-1, is NAGVMQNPRHLVRRRGQEARLRCSPMKGHSHVYWYRQLPEEGLKFMVYLQKENIIDESGMPKERFSAEFPKEGPSILRIQQVVRGDSAAYFCASSPGDTRNTEAFFGQGTRLTVV.